The present T cell receptor (beta chain) was sequenced within a study of OX40 agonist ivuxolimab in advanced cancers. Study-wide context: Patients treated during dose escalation were battling hepatocellular carcinoma, melanoma, renal cell or head and neck cancer. Prior therapy, whether anti-PD-1, anti-PD-L1 or anti-CTLA-4, was allowed, and roughly 40% had some. Findings of the study overall: No antigen was identified for the clonally expanded peripheral T cells.

This CDR3 is 17 amino acids long. V was cut by 1 base and J by 3 bases, with 14 bases left in between. CDR1 SGHRS and CDR2 YFSETQ come from the germline V gene. Assay used: immunoSEQ multiplex PCR; TCRdb lists only in-frame clones, some missing. Of roughly 60,000 clones in the sample, about 90% are singletons; the top ten hold 11% to 15%. It was autoimmune disease history or systemic immunosuppression that excluded patients. As to this clone: What it binds is unknown. It is likely a read error: a sequence one base away is far more abundant.

The rearrangement uses TRBV5-1 and TRBJ2-6; D call uncertain. This sequence was found in an adult with an advanced solid tumor such as melanoma, head and neck, liver or kidney cancer. The source material was CD4+ or CD8+ T cells sorted from blood, sampled in a trial of the OX40 agonist ivuxolimab. The CDR3 bases are TGCGCCAGCAGCTTGCAAGCTTCCGTCTATGGGGCCAACGTCCTGACTTTC. The encoded protein is CASSLQASVYGANVLTF.